This T cell receptor beta chain was observed in a study of shared clonotypes between healthy human individuals. Study overall: Researchers assigned three CD4 naive, three CD4 memory, two CD8 naive and one CD8 memory plate to each donor. Broader study findings: Donors were few, which limited the genetic and exposure-history diversity represented. The study found lower generation probabilities in non-shared clonotypes than in those shared by all four donors.

The CDR3 totals 18 residues. From germline, CDR1 is SGDLS and CDR2 YYNGEE. V shed 2 bases, J shed 3 bases, and the junction held 9 bases outside the gene matches. This clone is a singleton in its sample. Its antigen is not known. TCRdb keeps only in-frame clones here, not all; method: immunoSEQ multiplex PCR. Of under 80,000 clones listed, 50% to 70% were seen once; the top ten hold roughly 49%. Donors were healthy HIV-negative adults without recently reported acute infections or vaccinations. Sequenced input: memory CD8+ T cells sorted from blood. Subset in this sample: CD45RO+ cells pooled with CCR7-negative TemRA cells. This chain connects TRBV9 to TRBJ2-2; 11 bases line up with TRBD1. The receptor comes from a man under 40 in good health. The CDR3 loop reads CASSVGQGATYDTGELFF. CDR3 DNA: TGTGCCAGCAGCGTCGGACAGGGGGCGACGTACGACACCGGGGAGCTGTTTTTT.